This TCR beta chain was sequenced during a study of cytomegalovirus exposure and HLA in healthy donors. Of note for this clone: Its antigen is not identified.

The PCR contained 60 Vbeta and 13 Jbeta primers. The repertoire was sequenced with immunoSEQ multiplex PCR; TCRdb's copy has only in-frame clones and lacks some. The table has about 170,000 clones, roughly 80% seen once. Trimming cost V 2 bases and J 4 bases, with 17 bases left between them. The CDR3 loop spans 16 amino acids. Germline values: CDR1 MDHEN, CDR2 SYDVKM. Whole-study results and caveats: A few chains tied to CMV proved CMV antigen-specific in vitro.

V is TRBV28 and J is TRBJ1-2, with unresolved D. The clonotype originates from a female donor in good health and CMV-seronegative. Sequenced material: PBMCs. The chain's CDR3 is CASSLPDSLGSYGYTF. The CDR3 bases are TGTGCCAGCAGTTTACCTGACTCCCTCGGGAGCTATGGCTACACCTTC.